A single sample gave rise to the 3 T cell receptor beta chains below, sequenced in a study of T cell responses to AZD1222 COVID-19 vaccine. TCRdb's copy holds only in-frame clones and misses some; the assay was immunoSEQ multiplex PCR. The table includes around 120,000 clones, around 93% detected once. Material: peripheral blood, obtained on day 0 of AZD1222 vaccination. The origin of the receptors is an adult in good health.

This clone was detected once. Other DNA sequences in this sample translate to the same CDR3. The V and J genes are TRBV7-2 and TRBJ2-3; D call uncertain. The CDR3 has 13 amino acids. CDR1 is SGHTA and CDR2 is FQGNSA in the germline V gene. The V end was cut by 1 base, the J end by 3 bases, with 5 bases between. CDR3 region: CASSLDSTDTQYF. The CDR3 nucleotides read TGTGCCAGCAGCTTAGATTCGACAGATACGCAGTATTTT.

The rearrangement links TRBV6-1 to TRBJ1-1; D is undetermined. The germline V gene has CDR1 MNHNS and CDR2 SASEGT. V lost 0 bases and J 4 bases, leaving 21 bases between the germline ends. The CDR3 length is 18 residues. The CDR3 loop is CASSEAWEALVGSTEAFF. CDR3 nucleotides: TGTGCCAGCAGTGAAGCGTGGGAAGCGCTGGTCGGTAGCACTGAAGCTTTCTTT.

The rearrangement uses TRBV7-9 and TRBJ1-2, with D unclear. Germline V gene sequence: CDR1 SEHNR, CDR2 FQNEAQ (reference sequence). V shed 7 bases and J shed 2 bases, with 11 bases lying between them. The CDR3 is 13 residues long. CDR3 nucleotides: TGTGCCAGCAATCTTAATGGGAACTATGGCTACACCTTC. It translates to CASNLNGNYGYTF.